The 31 T cell receptor beta chains below were found in one sample sequenced in a study of blood T cell repertoires in COVID-19. Data came from immunoSEQ multiplex PCR; TCRdb stores just in-frame clones and leaves some out. Among 300,000 to 450,000 clones listed, 80% to 90% were seen once. Sequencing was done on a sample of PBMCs or T cells enriched from blood (not recorded which). These receptor sequences come from a young man who had recovered from COVID-19.

The chain uses TRBV29-1 and TRBJ1-5, with 7 bases that match TRBD1. The CDR3 length is 13 residues. Germline values: CDR1 SQVTM, CDR2 ANQGSEA. The V segment lost 4 bases and the J segment 5 bases; nucleotides outside the gene matches: 5. This CDR3 reads CSVGGTEYQPQHF. CDR3 coding DNA: TGCAGCGTTGGGGGGACAGAGTATCAGCCCCAGCATTTT.

The chain links TRBV28 to TRBJ1-4, with D unresolved. Germline V CDR1 and CDR2: MDHEN, SYDVKM. Trimming removed 5 bases at V and 4 bases at J, with 11 bases between. CDR3 length: 14 amino acids. The CDR3 DNA reads TGTGCCAGCAGTCCAGGTGGCCTTAATGAAAAACTGTTTTTT. Its protein product is CASSPGGLNEKLFF.

The gene calls are TRBV9 and TRBJ2-1, with a tentative D call TRBD2 (5 bases). CDR1 is SGDLS, CDR2 YYNGEE, per germline. Trimming left V 4 bases short and J 0 bases short, with 14 bases between. The CDR3 spans 16 residues. The CDR3 spells CASSFRLGSSYNEQFF. CDR3 nucleotides: TGTGCCAGCAGCTTTAGACTGGGGAGCTCCTACAATGAGCAGTTCTTC.

This sequence joins TRBV5-1 and TRBJ2-5; 11 nucleotides line up with TRBD2. This CDR3 has 16 amino acids. Germline V gives CDR1 SGHRS, CDR2 YFSETQ. V shed 2 bases and J 6 bases; nucleotides not matched to a gene: 9. The CDR3 protein is CASSFHIAGGEKTQYF. The CDR3 coding sequence is TGCGCCAGCAGCTTCCACATAGCGGGAGGGGAGAAGACCCAGTACTTC.

The sample holds a few counts of this clone. The chain carries TRBV5-4 and TRBJ2-3; D may be TRBD2 (6 bases). The CDR3 length is 15 residues. The V end was cut by 3 bases, the J end by 12 bases, with 23 bases between. CDR1 is SGHNT and CDR2 is YYREEE in the germline V gene (reference sequence). Written as DNA, the CDR3 is TGTGCCAGCAGCTCGGTTGCGGGGACTGCCAAGAGTCAGTATTTT. This encodes CASSSVAGTAKSQYF.

The chain couples TRBV16 to TRBJ1-4, with a tentative D call TRBD1 (6 bases). V was trimmed by 6 bases and J by 3 bases, leaving 14 bases between them. The CDR3 extends over 15 amino acids. The germline V gene has CDR1 KGHSY and CDR2 FQNENV. The CDR3 DNA sequence: TGTGCCAGCAGACTCGGACAGTCTTCTAATGAAAAACTGTTTTTT. Protein: CASRLGQSSNEKLFF.

This clone was seen just once. The DNA of the CDR3 is TGTGCCAGCAGTTTGGGCCTCCCCCTCCACTTT. As protein: CASSLGLPLHF. The gene calls are TRBV28 and TRBJ1-6; D is unresolved. From germline, CDR1 is MDHEN and CDR2 SYDVKM. Trimming removed 3 bases at V and 13 bases at J, with 7 bases between. This CDR3 comprises 11 residues. The variable domain in full, with the rest retrieved from reference TRBV28 and TRBJ1-6, is DVKVTQSSRYLVKRTGEKVFLECVQDMDHENMFWYRQDPGLGLRLIYFSYDVKMKEKGDIPEGYSVSREKKERFSLILESASTNQTSMYLCASSLGLPLHFGNGTRLTVT.

The CDR3 loop is CASSLGEEGETQYF. The CDR3 bases are TGCGCCAGCAGCTTGGGTGAGGAGGGGGAGACCCAGTACTTC. V gene TRBV5-1 combines with J gene TRBJ2-5; maybe TRBD2 (6 bases). Per the germline V gene, CDR1 is SGHRS and CDR2 is YFSETQ. V was cut by 0 bases and J by 5 bases, with 11 bases left in between. The CDR3 sequence is 14 residues long.

CDR3 protein: CASILLPGQKGGYTF. The CDR3 DNA is TGTGCCAGCATCCTCCTCCCGGGACAGAAAGGGGGCTACACCTTC. The chain carries TRBV6-5 and TRBJ1-2; TRBD1 matches 7 bases. The CDR3 totals 15 residues. V shed 7 bases, J shed 8 bases, and the junction held 16 bases outside the gene matches. Per germline, CDR1 MNHEY and CDR2 SVGAGI.

The chain links TRBV4-3 to TRBJ2-7; tentative D call: TRBD1 (7 bases). Trimming cost V 1 base and J 11 bases, with 21 bases left between them. Germline loops: CDR1 LGHNA, CDR2 YSLEER. The CDR3 sequence is 15 residues long. The CDR3 region has the DNA TGCGCCAGCAGCCAAGCCAGACAGGAGGGGGCCATTGAGTACTTC. The encoded protein is CASSQARQEGAIEYF.

This clone was counted once. The chain recombines TRBV27 with TRBJ2-4; D gene unclear. The CDR3 sequence is 16 residues long. The ends were cut back, 3 bases at V and 11 bases at J, with 23 bases in the middle. The germline V gene has CDR1 MNHEY and CDR2 SMNVEV (reference sequence). CDR3 coding DNA: TGTGCCAGCAGTTTTTATGGGCCAGGCCGCGTAGGCCTTCAGTACTTC. This encodes CASSFYGPGRVGLQYF.

The chain is built from TRBV4-1 and TRBJ1-4; 8 bases agree with TRBD1. V shed 3 bases, J shed 5 bases, and the junction held 2 bases outside the gene matches. Germline CDR1 and CDR2: MGHRA and YSYEKL. This CDR3 region has 14 residues. The CDR3 protein is CASSHYRGNEKLFF. The CDR3 DNA reads as TGCGCCAGCAGCCATTACAGGGGGAATGAAAAACTGTTTTTT.

The rearrangement joins TRBV7-9 to TRBJ2-7; 9 bases align to TRBD1. Germline-derived CDR1 and CDR2 are SEHNR and FQNEAQ (reference sequence). Trimming removed 3 bases from V and 1 base from J; junction bases left unmatched: 1. The CDR3 sequence is 14 residues long. The CDR3 sequence is CASSFGTGSYEQYF. CDR3 nucleotides: TGTGCCAGCAGCTTTGGGACAGGGTCCTACGAGCAGTACTTC.

This clone was observed once. The rearrangement joins TRBV10-3 to TRBJ1-1; 10 positions agree with TRBD1. The CDR3 spans 17 residues. The germline V gene encodes CDR1 ENHRY and CDR2 SYGVKD. The J segment lost 0 bases and the V segment lost 4 bases, leaving 8 bases of the junction unmatched. The CDR3 reads CAISGGTGAVMNTEAFF. As DNA, the CDR3 is TGTGCCATCAGTGGGGGGACAGGGGCAGTGATGAACACTGAAGCTTTCTTT.

To note about this clone: This sample includes further DNA sequences coding for the same CDR3. The chain combines TRBV5-6 with TRBJ1-6; TRBD1 matches 8 bases. V lost 2 bases to trimming and J lost 6 bases; unmatched junction nucleotides: 4. This CDR3 spans 15 amino acids. Germline V gene data show CDR1 as SGHDT and CDR2 as YYEEEE. CDR3 in DNA: TGTGCCAGCAGCTTACCCGGACAGGGTAATTCACCCCTCCACTTT. This codes for CASSLPGQGNSPLHF.

The rearrangement uses TRBV7-3 and TRBJ2-2, with D tentatively TRBD1 (6 bases). CDR1 SGHTA and CDR2 FQGTGA come from the germline V gene. The CDR3 totals 14 residues. Deletions cut 1 base from V and 4 bases from J, with 7 bases between. CDR3 sequence: CASSLIGGTGELFF. The CDR3 nucleotides are TGTGCCAGCAGCTTAATAGGGGGCACCGGGGAGCTGTTTTTT.

The chain carries TRBV3-1 (or the pseudogene TRBV3-2) and TRBJ2-2; 9 bases map to TRBD1. CDR1 is LGHDT, CDR2 YNNKEL, per germline (reference sequence). The CDR3 totals 14 residues. The ends lost 2 bases at V and 8 bases at J; junction bases unmatched: 3. The CDR3 coding sequence is TGTGCCAGCAGCCAACGGGGACAGGGAGGGGAGCTGTTTTTT. Its translation is CASSQRGQGGELFF.

The CDR3 DNA follows: TGTGCCAGCAGCTTGCGCCAGGGGGGCACTGAAGCTTTCTTT. Its protein is CASSLRQGGTEAFF. This chain connects TRBV5-4 to TRBJ1-1; the match to TRBD1 covers 7 bases. Trimming took 1 base from V and 4 from J; bases not matched to a gene: 4. Germline loops: CDR1 SGHNT, CDR2 YYREEE (reference sequence). This CDR3 is built from 14 residues.

The V and J genes are TRBV5-4 and TRBJ2-7, with 9 positions matching TRBD2. Germline V gene lookup returns CDR1 SGHNT and CDR2 YYREEE (reference sequence). V gave up 2 bases and J gave up 2 bases; unmatched junction bases: 2. CDR3 length: 14 residues. This CDR3 reads CASSFGGGAYEQYF. Here the CDR3 DNA reads TGTGCCAGCAGCTTTGGCGGGGGGGCCTACGAGCAGTACTTC.

This clone was seen just once. The chain couples TRBV28 to TRBJ2-7; possibly TRBD1 for D (5 bases). Germline CDR1 MDHEN, CDR2 SYDVKM. The CDR3 is made up of 13 amino acids. The V end lost 4 bases, the J end lost 2 bases, and 9 bases lay between the germline ends. This CDR3 reads CASSSGYPYEQYF. Written as DNA, the CDR3 is TGTGCCAGCAGTTCAGGGTACCCCTACGAGCAGTACTTC.

V usage is TRBV10-2 and J usage is TRBJ2-5; perhaps TRBD1 as D (5 bases). Germline V gene sequence: CDR1 WSHSY, CDR2 SAAADI. The CDR3 is made up of 16 amino acids. Trimming removed 0 bases from V and 5 bases from J, with 16 bases in between. CDR3 coding DNA: TGCGCCAGCAGTGAGTCAAGGGGCCCAGGCCCCGAGACCCAGTACTTC. It is translated as CASSESRGPGPETQYF.

V usage is TRBV7-9 and J usage is TRBJ1-1, with TRBD1 matching over 9 bases. The length of the CDR3 is 18 residues. In germline, CDR1 is SEHNR, CDR2 FQNEAQ (reference sequence). Unmatched junction bases numbered 20, after V lost 5 bases and J lost 7 bases. CDR3 loop: CASSRKDKTDRGFGEAFF. Here the CDR3 DNA reads TGTGCCAGCAGCCGTAAAGATAAGACGGACAGGGGATTCGGTGAAGCTTTCTTT.

The rearrangement links TRBV6-1 to TRBJ2-1; TRBD2 agrees at 13 bases. Trimming took 4 bases from V and 5 from J; bases not matched to a gene: 5. Germline CDR1 MNHNS, CDR2 SASEGT. There are 16 residues in the CDR3. CDR3 sequence reads: CASSVPGLAGNNEQFF. The CDR3 nucleotides read TGTGCCAGCAGTGTGCCGGGACTAGCGGGGAACAATGAGCAGTTCTTC.

The chain is built from TRBV27 and TRBJ1-1, with 7 nucleotides matching TRBD1. The CDR3 consists of 17 residues. Germline trimming cut 6 bases from V and 1 base from J; bases unmatched to any gene: 14. Germline CDR1 reads MNHEY; CDR2 reads SMNVEV (reference sequence). The CDR3 DNA follows: TGTGCCAGCAGCCCTCTCCCCACAGGGGCGGGGAACACTGAAGCTTTCTTT. Protein product: CASSPLPTGAGNTEAFF.

The chain couples TRBV11-3 to TRBJ2-6; 8 bases are a match to TRBD1. This CDR3 comprises 16 residues. Trimming removed 5 bases from V and 0 bases from J; junction bases left unmatched: 3. The germline CDR1 and CDR2 sequences are SGHNT and YENEEA. The CDR3: CASSIGQGSGANVLTF. CDR3 DNA sequence: TGTGCCAGCAGCATTGGACAGGGCTCTGGGGCCAACGTCCTGACTTTC. The full variable domain, with the rest looked up from reference TRBV11-3 and TRBJ2-6, is EAGVVQSPRYKIIEKKQPVAFWCNPISGHNTLYWYLQNLGQGPELLIRYENEEAVDDSQLPKDRFSAERLKGVDSTLKIQPAELGDSAVYLCASSIGQGSGANVLTFGAGSRLTVL.

The chain carries TRBV19 and TRBJ1-2; D is ambiguous. In germline, CDR1 is LNHDA, CDR2 SQIVND (reference sequence). The CDR3 has 13 amino acids. V was shortened by 4 bases and J by 5 bases, with 11 bases between the two germline ends. The CDR3 protein is CASSTGRSYGYTF. CDR3 DNA: TGTGCCAGTAGTACGGGGAGGTCTTATGGCTACACCTTC.

V is TRBV30 and J is TRBJ1-4; TRBD1 agrees at 9 bases. The CDR3 is 14 residues long. Germline values: CDR1 GTSNPN, CDR2 SVGIG (reference sequence). Trimming took 3 bases from V and 8 from J; bases not matched to a gene: 7. The CDR3 region is CAWSLTGGVEKLFF. The CDR3 coding sequence is TGTGCCTGGAGCCTGACAGGGGGTGTCGAAAAACTGTTTTTT. Based on the CDR3 plus reference TRBV30 and TRBJ1-4, the full variable domain is SQTIHQWPATLVQPVGSPLSLECTVEGTSNPNLYWYRQAAGRGLQLLFYSVGIGQISSEVPQNLSASRPQDRQFILSSKKLLLSDSGFYLCAWSLTGGVEKLFFGSGTQLSVL.

J is TRBJ2-7 and V is TRBV19; unclear D gene. V lost 8 bases to trimming and J lost 1 base, with 12 bases between them. CDR3 length: 13 residues. The germline CDR1 and CDR2 sequences are LNHDA and SQIVND (reference sequence). The CDR3 coding sequence is TGTGCCAGTGCTCTAGGCCCTTCCTACGAGCAGTACTTC. Translating gives CASALGPSYEQYF.

The genes are TRBV2 and TRBJ1-2; D is perhaps TRBD1 (5 bases). The germline CDR1 and CDR2 sequences are SNHLY and FYNNEI. V was pared by 2 bases and J by 8 bases, with 12 bases between. The length of the CDR3 is 13 residues. CDR3 in amino acids: CASSERGGGGYTF. As DNA, the CDR3 is TGTGCCAGCAGTGAAAGGGGCGGTGGGGGCTACACCTTC.

This rearrangement joins TRBV5-4 to TRBJ2-7, with TRBD1 matching over 11 bases. The CDR3 totals 17 residues. V lost 2 bases, J lost 2 bases, and 9 bases stayed unmatched. Germline V gene data show CDR1 as SGHNT and CDR2 as YYREEE (reference sequence). CDR3 in amino acids: CASSFELPGQGAYEQYF. The CDR3 region has the DNA TGTGCCAGCAGCTTCGAGTTACCGGGACAGGGGGCCTACGAGCAGTACTTC.

V is TRBV6-5 and J is TRBJ2-3; TRBD2 aligns across 9 bases. This CDR3 contains 15 residues. Germline-derived CDR1 and CDR2 are MNHEY and SVGAGI. The ends lost 4 bases at V and 4 bases at J; junction bases unmatched: 6. The CDR3 reads CASSSALAGADTQYF. CDR3 DNA: TGTGCCAGCAGTTCGGCACTAGCGGGCGCAGATACGCAGTATTTT.